A single T cell receptor beta chain is shown here with its context. Its matching antigen is unknown. The listed genes are named as in mouse. The CDR3 end lies 1 residue beyond the end of the read and is filled in from the germline J gene. The length of the CDR3 is 15 residues. Trimming cost V 4 bases and J 6 bases; bases outside gene matches: 9. The germline gives CDR1 NNHDY, CDR2 SYVADS. The protocol was immunoSEQ multiplex PCR, while the TCRdb copy is restricted to in-frame clones and leaves out a portion. The table shows 40,000 to 60,000 clones, with nearly 75% occurring only once. This sample is part of a study of tissue T cells after allogeneic stem cell transplantation. The study, taken as a whole, reports: Some tissue clones might be persisting host cells; their alloreactivity or antigen specificity was not determined. Anatomically similar tissues had similar TCR repertoires within each patient. Few T cell clones were shared across patients, but motif clusters showed tissue-specific shared signatures.

Sequenced sample: sorted cells pooled from one or two spleens. The sequence came from a pool of C57BL/6 mice in good health. The V call is TRBV13-3, the J call TRBJ2-7; 11 positions agree with TRBD1. CDR3 amino acids: CASSPTGTGGFEQYF. Incomplete CDR3 DNA: TGTGCCAGCAGTCCCACCGGGACAGGGGGTTTTGAACAGTAC.